The rows below give T cell receptor beta chains drawn from one sample of a study of T cell responses to AZD1222 COVID-19 vaccine. The method was immunoSEQ multiplex PCR; TCRdb's version includes in-frame clones alone and lacks a portion of them. This table has 100,000 to 150,000 clones, about 90% appearing once. Sequenced material: peripheral blood, taken on day 0 of AZD1222 vaccination. Receptor source: an adult in good health. Both conserved end residues are trimmed from each CDR3.

v_gene,j_gene,CDR3aa
TRBV12-3/TRBV12-4,TRBJ2-1,ALRGGPYNEQF
TRBV6-6,TRBJ2-7,ASSWTGYEQY
TRBV5-8,TRBJ1-4,ASSPTVPNEKLF
TRBV11-2,TRBJ2-1,ASSLDGRDGEQF
TRBV7-9,TRBJ2-7,ASSLGAYEQY
TRBV5-1,TRBJ2-1,ASSLVASGRANEQF
TRBV5-1,TRBJ2-2,ASSQNTGELF
TRBV12-3/TRBV12-4,TRBJ1-5,ASSDRGAQH
TRBV27,TRBJ1-5,ASSPRTGGLSNQPQH
TRBV30,TRBJ1-5,AVGEGDYSNQPQH
TRBV5-4,TRBJ2-3,ASQWNILADTQY
TRBV10-1,TRBJ2-2,ASSEGAGELF